This TCR beta chain appears in the sequencing data of a study of cytomegalovirus exposure and HLA in healthy donors. Study as a whole: From HLA-typed donors, an early data release held about 92 million unique TCRs. Study-level results: Earlier analysis looked at TCR beta V segments, and most were productive about 90% or about 30% of the time. The authors considered a cluster of highly shared sequence variants likely to be a sequencing artifact.

Primers included in the PCR were 60 Vbeta and 13 Jbeta primers. The data were produced by immunoSEQ multiplex PCR, yet TCRdb's version contains in-frame clones alone and is incomplete. Of 220,000 or so clones detected, 82% appear once; the ten largest clones hold roughly 2.5%. As regards this clone: Its target is unknown.

The TCR was taken from a woman between 35 and 50 years old in good health and CMV-seronegative. The specimen sequenced was PBMCs.

In nucleotides, the CDR3 is TGTGCCAGCAGCCGGGGACTAGCGCTCCACGAGCAGTACTTC. Amino acid sequence: CASSRGLALHEQYF. The chain recombines TRBV6-6 with TRBJ2-7; 10 bases map to TRBD2. This CDR3 has 14 amino acids. Per germline, CDR1 MNHNY and CDR2 SVGAGI (reference sequence). With V trimmed by 6 bases and J by 5 bases, 7 bases remained unmatched.